A single sample is the source of the 29 T cell receptor beta chains below, sequenced in a study of T cell repertoires in cytomegalovirus infection. TCRdb analysed the reads with MiXCR anew, one entry per CDR3 protein. The repertoire holds more than 350,000 distinct CDR3 sequences, with about 33% as singletons. The sequenced sample consisted of PBMCs. Source of these receptors: a human donor in good health (CMV status not recorded). Some clones in this sample may be carry-over from other donors' samples.

The rearrangement joins TRBV6-1 to TRBJ1-2, with D unresolved. V was cut by 4 bases and J by 8 bases, with 11 bases left in between. The CDR3 spans 12 residues. Looked up from germline, CDR1 is MNHNS and CDR2 is SASEGT. The CDR3 is CASSGANEGYTF. The DNA of the CDR3 is TGTGCCAGCAGTGGGGCTAACGAAGGCTACACCTTC.

CDR3 sequence (DNA): TGTGCCAGCAGTTTAAGTTTCACTGAAGCTTTCTTT. Its translation is CASSLSFTEAFF. This chain connects TRBV12-3 or TRBV12-4 to TRBJ1-1; the D is unclear. CDR3 length: 12 amino acids. Trimming shortened V by 2 bases and J by 4 bases, and 5 bases separated the two germline ends.

This clonotype was observed at least ten times. The chain is built from TRBV7-2 and TRBJ1-1; 7 bases agree with TRBD1. Germline V gene lookup returns CDR1 SGHTA and CDR2 FQGNSA. The J segment lost 0 bases and the V segment lost 2 bases, leaving 9 bases of the junction unmatched. CDR3 length: 17 amino acids. CDR3 coding DNA: TGTGCCAGCAGCTTACGTTCTGGGACAGCGCTGAACACTGAAGCTTTCTTT. It codes for CASSLRSGTALNTEAFF.

The chain combines TRBV6-6 with TRBJ1-2; 8 positions agree with TRBD1. The V gene end was trimmed by 6 bases and the J gene end by 3 bases; junction bases not matched to a gene: 9. There are 15 residues in the CDR3. The germline CDR1 and CDR2 sequences are MNHNY and SVGAGI (reference sequence). The chain's CDR3 is CASRPGQGKDYGYTF. The CDR3, as DNA: TGTGCCAGCAGACCCGGACAGGGAAAGGACTATGGCTACACCTTC.

CDR3 sequence reads: CASSLTTRQGPNEKLFF. CDR3 nucleotides: TGTGCCAGCAGCTTGACCACTAGACAGGGCCCTAATGAAAAACTGTTTTTT. V gene TRBV7-6 combines with J gene TRBJ1-4; 7 bases line up with TRBD1. This CDR3 contains 17 residues. The V segment lost 3 bases and the J segment 3 bases; nucleotides outside the gene matches: 10. Per germline, CDR1 SGHVS and CDR2 FNYEAQ.

Notes on this clonotype: The junction departs from the called germline gene at one end, perhaps through a read error. This chain uses TRBV4-3 with TRBJ2-4; 7 bases map to TRBD1. The CDR3 has 16 amino acids. From germline, CDR1 is LGHNA and CDR2 YSLEER. The CDR3 nucleotides read TGCGCCAGCAGCAGAGGACAGGAATTGGACAATAACATTCAGTCCTTC. Translating gives CASSRGQELDNNIQSF.

CDR3 amino acids: CASSLSPGGGARADTQYF. CDR3 nucleotide sequence: TGTGCCAGCAGTTTATCTCCCGGCGGGGGGGCTAGGGCAGATACGCAGTATTTT. The genes are TRBV28 and TRBJ2-3, with 9 bases fitting TRBD2. The CDR3 length is 18 residues. Germline CDR1 MDHEN, CDR2 SYDVKM. The V and J ends lost 1 base and 4 bases, in that order; junction bases with no gene match: 12.

The chain uses TRBV12-3 or TRBV12-4 and TRBJ2-2; 9 bases match TRBD1. Trimming took 7 bases from V and 7 from J; bases not matched to a gene: 7. The CDR3 runs 14 residues. CDR3 protein: CASNEDRGVGELFF. CDR3 DNA sequence: TGTGCCAGCAATGAAGACAGGGGGGTCGGGGAGCTGTTTTTT.

V usage is TRBV12-5 and J usage is TRBJ1-2; 12 nucleotides line up with TRBD1. CDR1 and CDR2 from the germline V gene are LGHNT and FRNRAP. This CDR3 is 23 amino acids long. V lost 3 bases to trimming and J lost 0 bases; unmatched junction nucleotides: 23. CDR3 bases: TGTGCTAGTGGTTTCGACAACAAAAATCCCCGGGACAGGGGGCGACTCCCTAACTATGGCTACACCTTC. Its protein is CASGFDNKNPRDRGRLPNYGYTF. Full variable domain (remainder filled in from reference TRBV12-5 and TRBJ1-2): DARVTQTPRHKVTEMGQEVTMRCQPILGHNTVFWYRQTMMQGLELLAYFRNRAPLDDSGMPKDRFSAEMPDATLATLKIQPSEPRDSAVYFCASGFDNKNPRDRGRLPNYGYTFGSGTRLTVV.

This chain uses TRBV5-1 with TRBJ2-3, with a tentative D call TRBD1 (5 bases). CDR1 is SGHRS and CDR2 is YFSETQ in the germline V gene. CDR3 length equals 16 residues. V was shortened by 0 bases and J by 4 bases, with 15 bases between the two germline ends. The CDR3 here is CASSLEGATPPDTQYF. CDR3 coding DNA: TGCGCCAGCAGCTTGGAAGGGGCAACCCCTCCAGATACGCAGTATTTT.

The table lists this clonotype with many counts. The chain links TRBV6-4 to TRBJ2-3, with D possibly TRBD1 on 5 matching bases. This CDR3 has 15 residues. Trimming shortened V by 3 bases and J by 0 bases, and 10 bases separated the two germline ends. Germline V gives CDR1 MRHNA, CDR2 SNTAGT. For the CDR3, the DNA is TGTGCCAGCAGTGAAATTGCAGGGAGCACAGATACGCAGTATTTT. This codes for CASSEIAGSTDTQYF.

The rearrangement uses TRBV5-6 and TRBJ1-2; 7 bases match TRBD1. The J segment lost 0 bases and the V segment lost 5 bases, leaving 4 bases of the junction unmatched. The CDR3 totals 14 residues. Germline V gives CDR1 SGHDT, CDR2 YYEEEE. The CDR3 coding sequence is TGTGCCAGCAGACGGGACAGACCTAACTATGGCTACACCTTC. As protein: CASRRDRPNYGYTF. Full variable domain (outside the CDR3, taken from reference TRBV5-6 and TRBJ1-2): DAGVTQSPTHLIKTRGQQVTLRCSPKSGHDTVSWYQQALGQGPQFIFQYYEEEERQRGNFPDRFSGHQFPNYSSELNVNALLLGDSALYLCASRRDRPNYGYTFGSGTRLTVV.

This clonotype was counted between two and nine times. The chain is built from TRBV6-6 and TRBJ2-3; D call uncertain. Trimming left V 6 bases short and J 0 bases short, with 10 bases between. In germline, CDR1 is MNHNY, CDR2 SVGAGI (reference sequence). This CDR3 comprises 14 residues. CDR3 in amino acids: CASSQPPSTDTQYF. The CDR3 DNA reads as TGTGCCAGCAGCCAACCCCCTAGCACAGATACGCAGTATTTT.

Only a few counts were recorded for this clonotype. CDR3 protein: CASSYSMGALDQPQHF. CDR3 sequence (DNA): TGTGCCAGCAGTTACTCTATGGGGGCATTGGATCAGCCCCAGCATTTT. The V gene is TRBV6-8, the J gene TRBJ1-5; weak D call: TRBD1 (6 bases). Germline CDR1 is MNHGY and CDR2 is SAAAGT. The germline V and J ends were trimmed by 0 bases and 5 bases, with 14 bases remaining between them. The CDR3 totals 16 residues.

This clonotype was detected many times. This rearrangement joins TRBV6-1 to TRBJ2-3, with TRBD1 matching over 8 bases. Germline V CDR1 and CDR2: MNHNS, SASEGT. V dropped 6 bases and J dropped 8; count of bases not matched to a gene: 10. CDR3 length: 14 amino acids. DNA of the CDR3: TGTGCCAGCAGCTCGGGACAGGAGGGGGTTACGCAGTATTTT. It specifies CASSSGQEGVTQYF.

This clonotype was observed many times. This rearrangement joins TRBV6-6 to TRBJ2-1, with D unclear. V dropped 2 bases and J dropped 5 bases, with 7 bases sitting between them. The germline V gene has CDR1 MNHNY and CDR2 SVGAGI (reference sequence). This CDR3 has 13 residues. Written as DNA, the CDR3 is TGTGCCAGCAGTTACAGGGAACACAATGAGCAGTTCTTC. Amino acid sequence: CASSYREHNEQFF.

J is TRBJ2-1 and V is TRBV7-8; TRBD1 matches 8 bases. The CDR3 has 16 residues. In germline, CDR1 is SGHVS, CDR2 FQNEAQ. J was trimmed by 7 bases and V by 2 bases; bases with no gene match: 10. CDR3 sequence (DNA): TGTGCCAGCAGCTTAAATTCGGGACAGGCCGTAAATGAGCAGTTCTTC. It yields the protein CASSLNSGQAVNEQFF.

The chain is built from TRBV5-4 and TRBJ2-7; either TRBD1 or TRBD2 may fit D (5 bases each). CDR3 length: 14 amino acids. Trimming took 4 bases from V and 5 from J, leaving 16 bases between them. From germline, CDR1 is SGHNT and CDR2 YYREEE (reference sequence). CDR3 amino acids: CASSTYGTAHEQYF. The DNA of the CDR3 is TGTGCCAGCAGCACATACGGGACCGCGCACGAGCAGTACTTC.

This clonotype was counted at least ten times. The chain couples TRBV6-1 to TRBJ1-2; 8 bases map to TRBD1. Germline V gene lookup returns CDR1 MNHNS and CDR2 SASEGT. V shed 6 bases, J shed 0 bases, and the junction held 3 bases outside the gene matches. The CDR3 is 14 residues long. In nucleotides, the CDR3 is TGTGCCAGCAGGCAGGGGGCCACTAACTATGGCTACACCTTC. Its translation is CASRQGATNYGYTF.

In the case of this clonotype: A read error is possible here, since a much larger clone lies one base away. The genes are TRBV28 and TRBJ1-6; D is possibly TRBD1 (5 bases). CDR3 length equals 15 residues. Germline loops: CDR1 MDHEN, CDR2 SYDVKM. Trimming shortened V by 9 bases and J by 7 bases, and 19 bases separated the two germline ends. The CDR3 loop reads CARSQGRRRNSPLHF. The CDR3 bases are TGTGCCAGAAGCCAGGGACGCCGGCGGAATTCACCCCTCCACTTT.

The chain recombines TRBV10-2 with TRBJ2-4; 8 bases align to TRBD1. Germline trimming cut 4 bases from V and 6 bases from J; bases unmatched to any gene: 5. Germline loops: CDR1 WSHSY, CDR2 SAAADI. The CDR3 is 14 residues long. The CDR3 region is CASSAGTGTNIQYF. The CDR3 nucleotides are TGCGCCAGCAGTGCCGGGACAGGTACAAACATTCAGTACTTC.

This clonotype was seen a few times. The J gene is TRBJ2-4, the V gene TRBV4-1, with 13 bases lining up with TRBD2. Germline assignment: CDR1 MGHRA and CDR2 YSYEKL. V gave up 0 bases and J gave up 0 bases; unmatched junction bases: 8. This CDR3 has 20 amino acids. As DNA, the CDR3 is TGCGCCAGCAGCCAAGATAGACTAGCGGGGGGACTGCTAGCCAAAAACATTCAGTACTTC. It codes for CASSQDRLAGGLLAKNIQYF.

The rearrangement links TRBV28 to TRBJ1-5; 8 bases agree with TRBD1. Germline trimming cut 4 bases from V and 0 bases from J; bases unmatched to any gene: 2. Per germline, CDR1 MDHEN and CDR2 SYDVKM. The CDR3 loop spans 15 amino acids. The CDR3 region has the DNA TGTGCCAGCAGTTACAGGGGGTATAGCAATCAGCCCCAGCATTTT. It specifies CASSYRGYSNQPQHF.

The chain is built from TRBV7-4 and TRBJ2-7; D might be TRBD2 (6 bases). The CDR3 is 14 amino acids. V was pared by 4 bases and J by 3 bases, with 13 bases between. Looked up from germline, CDR1 is SGHVT and CDR2 is SQSDAQ. CDR3: CASSSSWRGYEQYF. For the CDR3, the DNA is TGTGCCAGCAGCTCCTCCTGGAGGGGCTACGAGCAGTACTTC.

V is TRBV6-1 and J is TRBJ2-5; D possibly corresponds to TRBD1 (6 bases). Per germline, CDR1 MNHNS and CDR2 SASEGT. The V end lost 1 base, the J end lost 5 bases, and 11 bases lay between the germline ends. This CDR3 comprises 14 residues. This CDR3 is CASSEDRVRETQYF. The CDR3 nucleotides read TGTGCCAGCAGTGAAGACAGGGTTCGGGAGACCCAGTACTTC.

The chain is built from TRBV28 and TRBJ1-2, with D possibly being TRBD1 (5 bases). The germline gives CDR1 MDHEN, CDR2 SYDVKM. This CDR3 comprises 18 residues. V shed 4 bases and J shed 4 bases, with 25 bases lying between them. CDR3 protein: CASSSGPRMGYLSYGYTF. The CDR3, as DNA: TGTGCCAGCAGTTCGGGGCCCAGGATGGGGTATTTATCCTATGGCTACACCTTC.

This clonotype came up a few times. The chain is built from TRBV4-2 and TRBJ2-5; 9 bases align to TRBD2. This CDR3 contains 18 residues. J lost 4 bases, V lost 2 bases, and 14 bases had no gene match. Germline CDR1 LGHNA, CDR2 YNFKEQ. CDR3 sequence (DNA): TGTGCCAGCAGCCAACCTATCTCTCCCGCGGGGGGGATAGAGACCCAGTACTTC. It translates to CASSQPISPAGGIETQYF.

The chain carries TRBV23-1 and TRBJ1-4; TRBD1 agrees at 7 bases. TRBV23-1 belongs to the ORF category, with a function that is uncertain. V was clipped by 1 base and J by 7 bases; unmatched bases: 6. This CDR3 comprises 15 residues. The CDR3 loop reads CASSQWRGRGEKLFF. The DNA for the CDR3 is TGCGCCAGCAGTCAATGGAGGGGGCGAGGTGAAAAACTGTTTTTT.

This clonotype was observed a handful of times. The rearrangement joins TRBV7-3 to TRBJ2-2, with D possibly TRBD2 on 5 matching bases. The CDR3 is 14 residues long. The ends were cut back, 2 bases at V and 7 bases at J, with 11 bases in the middle. Germline V gene lookup returns CDR1 SGHTA and CDR2 FQGTGA. CDR3 sequence: CASSLGLARGELFF. CDR3 coding DNA: TGTGCCAGCAGCTTAGGGCTAGCTCGCGGGGAGCTGTTTTTT. The whole variable domain, filled in from reference TRBV7-3 and TRBJ2-2, reads GAGVSQTPSNKVTEKGKYVELRCDPISGHTALYWYRQSLGQGPEFLIYFQGTGAADDSGLPNDRFFAVRPEGSVSTLKIQRTERGDSAVYLCASSLGLARGELFFGEGSRLTVL.